Presented here are 27 T cell receptor beta chains from one specimen sequenced in a study of tumor and adjacent non-tumor tissue in lung cancer. No cell sorting was done before RNA was extracted from the tissue. The library came from three nested PCR rounds adapted from ARM-PCR protocols. MiXCR, run by TCRdb on the multiplex PCR reads, gives a single entry per CDR3 protein. The table has 90,000 to 110,000 distinct CDR3 sequences, more than 70% seen once. Material: lung tumor tissue. Receptor source: a woman aged 55-69 years with non-small cell lung cancer.

Worth noting for this clonotype: Relative to the germline gene, one junction end is altered; a read error may explain this. This chain connects TRBV20-1 to TRBJ2-3; possibly TRBD1 for D (6 bases). Germline values: CDR1 DFQATT, CDR2 SNEGSKA (reference sequence). The CDR3 length is 15 residues. CDR3 residues: CSARPRTEYTETQYF. CDR3 nucleotide sequence: TGCAGTGCTAGACCCCGGACAGAGTACACAGAAACGCAGTATTTT.

This clonotype was seen a handful of times. At one boundary the junction diverges from the germline segment, which might be a read error. The V call is TRBV11-3, the J call TRBJ2-2; TRBD1 agrees at 10 bases. Germline V lookup: CDR1 SGHNT, CDR2 YENEEA. The CDR3 is 15 amino acids. The CDR3 is CASSPTGGRTGDLFF. Here the CDR3 DNA reads TGTGCCAGCAGCCCGACAGGGGGCCGGACTGGGGATCTGTTTTTT.

On this clonotype itself: The CDR3 ends on some other residue instead of the conserved phenylalanine or tryptophan, so this is likely a read error. Because the CDR3's place on the DNA is in doubt, the DNA is left out and the CDR3 is given as listed by TCRdb. The chain links TRBV6-6 to TRBJ1-2. The CDR3 comprises 13 residues, both ends counted. The germline V gene encodes CDR1 MNHNY and CDR2 SVGAGI (reference sequence). The CDR3 region is CASSKENNYGYTI.

About this clonotype: At one end the junction does not follow the germline gene, possibly because of a read error. The V gene is TRBV11-1, the J gene TRBJ1-6; D is unresolved. The CDR3 consists of 13 residues. CDR1 is SGHAT, CDR2 FQDESV, per germline (reference sequence). CDR3 amino acids: CTSSFVADSPLHF. DNA for the CDR3: TGTACCAGCAGCTTTGTGGCAGATTCACCCCTCCACTTT.

This clonotype was seen only a few times. It may be a read error: a sequence one base away is much more abundant. The chain links TRBV6-1 to TRBJ1-5; TRBD1 matches at 10 bases. Germline V gene sequence: CDR1 MNHNS, CDR2 SASEGT. This CDR3 region has 14 residues. V lost 10 bases, J lost 4 bases, and 7 bases stayed unmatched. The DNA of the CDR3 is TGTGCCATCACCCGGACAGGGGGAAATCAGCCCCAGCATTTT. This translates into CAITRTGGNQPQHF.

Regarding this clonotype: With a much larger clone just one base away, this may be a read error. V is TRBV6-2 or TRBV6-3 and J is TRBJ2-3; unclear D gene. CDR3 length equals 15 residues. From germline, CDR1 is MNHEY and CDR2 SVGEGT. The germline V and J ends were trimmed by 3 bases and 3 bases, with 13 bases remaining between them. CDR3 protein: CASSYLVLRTDTQYF. The CDR3 DNA follows: TGTGCCAGCAGTTATCTAGTGCTAAGGACAGATACGCAGTATTTT.

In this sample, this clonotype turned up once. This may be a read error, as it is one base from a much larger clone. The V and J genes are TRBV11-2 and TRBJ2-1, with a tentative D call TRBD1 (5 bases). V was trimmed by 1 base and J by 4 bases, leaving 11 bases between them. Germline CDR1 reads SGHAT; CDR2 reads FQNNGV. The CDR3 sequence is 15 residues long. The CDR3 DNA reads as TGTGCCAGCAGCTTAGGGCAGGGAATTTACAATGAGCAGTTCTTC. Protein sequence: CASSLGQGIYNEQFF.

At least ten counts were recorded for this clonotype. The chain has TRBV6-1 and TRBJ1-2; no clear D. The CDR3 sequence is 13 residues long. V shed 5 bases and J shed 3 bases, with 10 bases lying between them. CDR1 is MNHNS, CDR2 SASEGT, per germline. Here the CDR3 reads CASSLSVDYGYTF. As DNA, the CDR3 is TGTGCCAGCAGTCTTAGTGTGGACTATGGCTACACCTTC.

Comment on this clonotype: Germline is not matched at one junction end, which may reflect a read error. The rearrangement uses TRBV4-2 and TRBJ1-1, with D hard to call. The germline gives CDR1 LGHNA, CDR2 YNFKEQ. The CDR3 consists of 15 residues. This chain's CDR3 is CVSSQEAVVGTEASF. CDR3 nucleotides: TGTGTCAGCAGCCAAGAGGCAGTTGTTGGCACTGAAGCTTCCTTT.

On this clonotype: The final CDR3 position lacks the conserved phenylalanine or tryptophan, pointing to a likely read error. This rearrangement joins TRBV11-2 to TRBJ1-2; D gene uncertain. Germline V gene data show CDR1 as SGHAT and CDR2 as FQNNGV. The germline V and J ends were trimmed by 5 bases and 10 bases, with 14 bases remaining between them. CDR3 length equals 12 residues. CDR3 DNA sequence: TGTGCCAGCAGCATAGGTTCGGGAGTCTACACCCCC. This gives the protein CASSIGSGVYTP.

Comments on this clonotype: One junction end does not reproduce the germline sequence, and a read error may be involved. V is TRBV11-3 and J is TRBJ2-1; tentative D call: TRBD2 (6 bases). Germline CDR1 and CDR2: SGHNT and YENEEA. This CDR3 comprises 17 residues. The CDR3, as DNA: TGTGCCATCAGCTTAGAGTTTACTATCGGGAGCCACAATGACCAGTTCTTC. Its protein product is CAISLEFTIGSHNDQFF.

Worth noting for this clonotype: Germline is not matched at one junction end, which may reflect a read error. The chain employs TRBV29-1 and TRBJ1-2, with a possible D match to TRBD1 (5 bases). Per the germline V gene, CDR1 is SQVTM and CDR2 is ANQGSEA. This CDR3 is 12 amino acids long. The CDR3 DNA follows: TGCGGGGGACGGGGAGCGAACTATTGCTACACCTTC. This codes for CGGRGANYCYTF.

A note on this clonotype: One end of the junction is discordant with germline, which a read error may explain. The chain uses TRBV11-3 and TRBJ1-5, with TRBD1 matching 9 bases. This CDR3 has 13 residues. Germline lookup yields CDR1 SGHNT and CDR2 YENEEA. CDR3 in amino acids: CSSSPDRGQPHHF. In nucleotides, the CDR3 is TGTTCCAGCAGCCCGGACAGGGGTCAGCCCCACCATTTT.

A single count supports this clonotype. The CDR3 carries no conserved terminal phenylalanine or tryptophan, so it likely arises from a read error. The limits of the CDR3 on the DNA are not certain, so only TCRdb's listed CDR3 is given. The chain uses TRBV28 and TRBJ2-7. Germline V CDR1 and CDR2: MDHEN, SYDVKM. The CDR3 is 11 amino acids in total, end residues counted. This CDR3 reads CASSLWPELYS.

As to this clonotype: At one end the junction does not follow the germline gene, possibly because of a read error. This chain links TRBV20-1 with TRBJ2-2; D perhaps matches TRBD1 (6 bases). Germline V gene lookup returns CDR1 DFQATT and CDR2 SNEGSKA (reference sequence). The CDR3 is 15 amino acids. CDR3 residues: CNARATVRDTGELFF. CDR3 coding DNA: TGCAATGCTAGAGCCACAGTGAGGGACACCGGGGAGCTCTTTTTT.

As to this clonotype: A junction boundary mismatches the germline segment, possibly from a read error. The chain combines TRBV11-2 with TRBJ2-3; 7 bases agree with TRBD2. The CDR3 runs 15 residues. Germline CDR1 and CDR2: SGHAT and FQNNGV. CDR3 protein: CVSSLMNGRTDTQYF. The CDR3 DNA follows: TGTGTCAGCAGCTTAATGAACGGGAGGACAGATACGCAGTATTTT.

On this clonotype: One junction end disagrees with the germline gene, perhaps due to a read error. The chain uses TRBV4-2 and TRBJ2-7; possibly TRBD1 for D (5 bases). This CDR3 has 15 residues. Germline lookup yields CDR1 LGHNA and CDR2 YNFKEQ. CDR3 loop: CASNQGIQGSYEQYF. The CDR3 region has the DNA TGTGCCAGCAACCAAGGGATCCAGGGTTCGTACGAGCAGTACTTC.

This clonotype was detected a few times. The V and J genes are TRBV19 and TRBJ1-1, with TRBD1 identical over 9 bases. Trimming cost V 10 bases and J 2 bases; bases outside gene matches: 5. The CDR3 is 13 residues long. Germline assignment: CDR1 LNHDA and CDR2 SQIVND (reference sequence). The CDR3 loop is CATGQGRNTEAFF. CDR3 coding DNA: TGTGCCACCGGACAGGGGCGAAACACTGAAGCTTTCTTT.

Comment on this clonotype: Possible read error: a much larger clone is one base away. The CDR3 ends on some other residue instead of the conserved phenylalanine or tryptophan, so this is likely a read error. This sequence joins TRBV4-2 and TRBJ1-2; the match to TRBD1 covers 9 bases. The germline V gene encodes CDR1 LGHNA and CDR2 YNFKEQ. The CDR3 consists of 15 residues. The ends lost 0 bases at V and 5 bases at J; junction bases unmatched: 4. CDR3: CASSQEEGTGYGYTI. The DNA of the CDR3 is TGTGCCAGCAGCCAAGAAGAGGGGACAGGGTATGGCTACACCATC.

This clonotype has only one observation. Likely a read error: the CDR3 ends without its conserved phenylalanine or tryptophan. The chain employs TRBV4-2 and TRBJ2-7; 7 bases are shared with TRBD2. This CDR3 is built from 15 residues. Germline CDR1 is LGHNA and CDR2 is YNFKEQ. The CDR3 DNA is TGTGCAAGCAGCCCAGCGGCTAGCGGACACTACGAGCAGTACATC. Amino acids: CASSPAASGHYEQYI.

A word on this clonotype: The junction departs from the called germline gene at one end, perhaps through a read error. J is TRBJ2-7 and V is TRBV5-6; D is perhaps TRBD2 (5 bases). Germline V gene data show CDR1 as SGHDT and CDR2 as YYEEEE. The CDR3 spans 15 residues. This CDR3 is CAGSFTNGRTYEQYF. The CDR3 nucleotides read TGTGCCGGCAGCTTCACAAATGGGAGAACCTACGAGCAGTACTTC.

This clonotype was recorded at least ten times. This chain joins TRBV12-3 or TRBV12-4 and TRBJ1-2; D is ambiguous. The CDR3 spans 12 residues. V was cut by 5 bases and J by 7 bases, with 11 bases left in between. The chain's CDR3 is CASSKGHAGYTF. In nucleotides, the CDR3 is TGTGCCAGCAGTAAAGGGCACGCTGGCTACACCTTC.

Turning to this clonotype: The junction departs from the called germline gene at one end, perhaps through a read error. The V call is TRBV6-1, the J call TRBJ1-6; D unclear. Germline V gene sequence: CDR1 MNHNS, CDR2 SASEGT. The CDR3 covers 15 residues. This CDR3 is CTSSEGRSPYSPLHF. The DNA for the CDR3 is TGTACCAGCAGTGAAGGCCGGTCCCCCTATTCACCCCTCCACTTT.

A note on this clonotype: The conserved phenylalanine or tryptophan is not found at the CDR3 terminus, so this likely reflects a read error. This sequence joins TRBV4-3 and TRBJ2-7; perhaps D is TRBD1 or TRBD2 (5 bases each). The length of the CDR3 is 14 residues. The V gene's germline CDR1 is LGHNA and CDR2 YSLEER. For the CDR3, the DNA is TGTGCCAGCAGCCAATTCGTCATGGGACCCGAGCAGTACTTA. Protein sequence: CASSQFVMGPEQYL.

This clonotype was seen more than once but under ten times. One base away lies a much larger clone, so this may be a sequencing read error. This chain uses TRBV29-1 with TRBJ2-4; perhaps TRBD1 as D (5 bases). The CDR3 covers 15 residues. The V and J ends lost 1 base and 5 bases respectively, with 15 bases between them. Germline CDR1 is SQVTM and CDR2 is ANQGSEA. The CDR3 region has the DNA TGCAGCGTTGAAGTCTCGGAACAGGAGCAAAACATTCAGTACTTC. Its protein is CSVEVSEQEQNIQYF.

This clonotype was observed many times. The V gene is TRBV28, the J gene TRBJ1-2; no clear D gene. Trimming took 7 bases from V and 5 from J, leaving 11 bases between them. The germline gives CDR1 MDHEN, CDR2 SYDVKM. The CDR3 length is 12 residues. The CDR3 here is CASTSGKYGYTF. The CDR3 DNA is TGTGCCAGCACAAGCGGAAAGTATGGCTACACCTTC.

On this clonotype itself: One junction end does not reproduce the germline sequence, and a read error may be involved. The chain is built from TRBV24-1 and TRBJ1-5; D ambiguous. Germline V gene data show CDR1 as KGHDR and CDR2 as SFDVKD. The CDR3 has 15 residues. The CDR3 here is CATSDFFYSNLPQHF. In DNA, the CDR3 is TGTGCCACCAGTGATTTCTTCTATAGCAATCTGCCCCAGCATTTT.